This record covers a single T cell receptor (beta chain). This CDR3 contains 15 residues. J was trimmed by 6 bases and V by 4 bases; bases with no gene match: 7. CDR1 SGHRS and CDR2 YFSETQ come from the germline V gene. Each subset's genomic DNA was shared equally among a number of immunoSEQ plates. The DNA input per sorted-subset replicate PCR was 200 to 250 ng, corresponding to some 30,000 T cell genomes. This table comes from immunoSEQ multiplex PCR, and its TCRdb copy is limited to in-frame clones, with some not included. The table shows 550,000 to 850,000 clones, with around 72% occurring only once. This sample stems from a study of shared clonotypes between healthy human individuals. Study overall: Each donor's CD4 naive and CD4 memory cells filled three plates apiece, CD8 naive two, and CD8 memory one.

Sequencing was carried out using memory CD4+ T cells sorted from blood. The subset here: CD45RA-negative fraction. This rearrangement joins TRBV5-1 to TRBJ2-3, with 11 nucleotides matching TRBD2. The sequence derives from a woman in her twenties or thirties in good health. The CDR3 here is CASSTRLAGTDTQYF. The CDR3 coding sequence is TGCGCCAGCAGCACCCGACTAGCGGGAACGGATACGCAGTATTTT.